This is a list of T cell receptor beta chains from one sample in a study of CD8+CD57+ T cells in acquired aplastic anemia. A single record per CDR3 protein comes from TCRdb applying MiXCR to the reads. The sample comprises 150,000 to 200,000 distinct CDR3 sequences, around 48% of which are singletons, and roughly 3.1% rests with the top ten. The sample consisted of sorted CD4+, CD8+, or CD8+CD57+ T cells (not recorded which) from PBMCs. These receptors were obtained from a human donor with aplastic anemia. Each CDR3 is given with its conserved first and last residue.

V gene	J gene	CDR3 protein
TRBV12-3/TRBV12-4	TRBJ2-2	CASRPGQGRLAGGGGELFF
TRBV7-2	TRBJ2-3	CASSSTRTSGTTDTQYF
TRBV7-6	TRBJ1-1	CVSSLPAENTEAFF
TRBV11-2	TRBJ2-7	CASSYGMAGANRPSLLYEQYF
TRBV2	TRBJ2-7	CASSGGSPGTLSSYEQYF
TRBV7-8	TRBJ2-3	CASSLVASGGTDTQYF
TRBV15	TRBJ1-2	CATSRGDREWDGYTF
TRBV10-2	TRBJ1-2	CASSEVGGYGYTF
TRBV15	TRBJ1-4	CATRSVGRELFF
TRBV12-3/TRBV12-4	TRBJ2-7	CASSFGGLAVRHEQYF
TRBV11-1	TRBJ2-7	CASSLDGGRALTAYEQYF
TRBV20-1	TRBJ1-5	CSALQGRQPQHF
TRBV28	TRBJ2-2	CASSPPGGRAGELFF
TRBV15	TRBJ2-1	CATSTYPVRGREQFF
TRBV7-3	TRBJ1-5	CASSRVSNQPQHF
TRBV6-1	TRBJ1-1	CASSESGGTEAFF
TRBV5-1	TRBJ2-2	CASSLDRVNTGELFF
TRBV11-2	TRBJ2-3	CASSLRFGSTDTQYF
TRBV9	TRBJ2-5	CASSVAVAGTQETQYF
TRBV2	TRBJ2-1	CASSESGPSSYNEQFF
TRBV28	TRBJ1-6	CASSLQGRSSPLHF
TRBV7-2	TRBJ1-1	CASSFDRGAAFF
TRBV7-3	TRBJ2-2	CASSQGGGELFF
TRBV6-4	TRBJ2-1	CASSDSLASYNEQFF
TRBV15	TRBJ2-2	CATSRDPGGHTGELFF
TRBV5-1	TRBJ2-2	CASSSEGQGNTGELFF
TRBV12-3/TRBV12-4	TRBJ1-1	CASSLGQGLMNTEAFF
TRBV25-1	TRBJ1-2	CASSARDRGSALYGYTF
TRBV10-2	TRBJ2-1	CASGYSNEQFF
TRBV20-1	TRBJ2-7	CSARRQGYYEQYF
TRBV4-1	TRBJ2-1	CASSQDSHRDLQFF
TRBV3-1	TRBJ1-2	CASSPNPGPANYGYTF
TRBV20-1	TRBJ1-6	CSARGGSDYNSPLHF
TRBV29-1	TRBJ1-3	CSVGGPGSSGNTIYF
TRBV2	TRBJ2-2	CASRYSSGELFF
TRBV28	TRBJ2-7	CASSLQSEQYF
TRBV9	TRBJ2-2	CASSATSGPNTGELFF
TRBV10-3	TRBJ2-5	CAISETDRGYETQYF
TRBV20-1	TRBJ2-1	CSARSGLAGDNEQFF
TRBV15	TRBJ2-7	CATSGGFQGEQYF
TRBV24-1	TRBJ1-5	CATSETGGTNQPQHF
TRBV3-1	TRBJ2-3	CASSQDSGQGTDTQYF
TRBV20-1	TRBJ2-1	CSARVFGLAGGYNEQFF
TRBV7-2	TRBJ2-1	CASSLLAGTSYNEQFF
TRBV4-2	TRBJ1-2	CASSQDQQGGYYGYTF
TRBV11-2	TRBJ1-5	CASTPGGTAANQPQHF
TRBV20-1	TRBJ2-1	CSARQDRYNEQFF